This T cell receptor beta chain was sequenced in a study of vaccination effects on CD4 cells after COVID-19. Study-wide points: Clones of infection and vaccine origin contracted markedly late after vaccination.

Sequencing was preceded by expansion of antigen-specific CD4+ T cells with viral peptide pools in the ViraFEST assay. Culturing for more than eight days preceded CD4+ T cell isolation. CDR3 length: 14 amino acids. The germline gives CDR1 LGHDT, CDR2 YNNKEL (reference sequence). Trimming stripped 3 bases from V and 6 bases from J, with 12 bases between. A word on this clone: What it binds is not known.

Libraries were prepared by immunoSEQ multiplex PCR; TCRdb keeps only in-frame clonotypes and omits some of them. Of about 60,000 clones in the sample, roughly 79% were seen once. The sequencing here drew on CD4+ T cells from PBMCs cultured with HCoV-229E spike peptides, taken before COVID-19 vaccination. The receptor was derived from a human donor who received a COVID-19 vaccine. The chain has TRBV3-1 (or the pseudogene TRBV3-2) and TRBJ1-5; tentatively, D is TRBD1 (5 bases). Here the CDR3 reads CASSHWGGGQPQHF. CDR3 in DNA: TGTGCCAGCAGCCATTGGGGGGGAGGTCAGCCCCAGCATTTT.